This TCR beta chain was recorded in a study of breast tumors, draining lymph nodes, adjacent tissues. This clonotype has at least ten counts. No antigen is known for it. Study outcomes and limitations: Tumor TCR diversity was below lymph nodes but above nontumor tissue. Data fit most tumor T cells coming from lymph node, expanding in tumor.

The lymph nodes were axillary draining lymph nodes from breast cancer patients. Each CDR3 protein is one row after TCRdb ran MiXCR on the multiplex PCR reads. The sample consists of approximately 150,000 distinct CDR3 sequences, about 33% of them appearing once. The CDR3 length is 17 residues. After removal of 7 bases from V and 0 bases from J, the junction contained 12 bases not matched to a gene. Looked up from germline, CDR1 is SNHLY and CDR2 is FYNNEI. The sequence was collected from a female donor with breast cancer. Some clones in this sample may be carry-over from other donors' samples. The J gene is TRBJ1-3, the V gene TRBV2, with 7 bases lining up with TRBD1. The material sequenced was axillary lymph node tissue. CDR3 sequence (DNA): TGTGCCAGCACACCCTACAGGGGCGAGAGCTCTGGAAACACCATATATTTT. Protein: CASTPYRGESSGNTIYF.